This TCR beta chain was profiled in a study of T-cell reconstitution after alpha-beta-depleted transplantation in children. The TCRbeta library was prepared with unique molecular identifiers. MiXCR, applied by TCRdb to the PCR reads, yields one record per CDR3 protein. The sample contains about 540,000 distinct CDR3 sequences, about 16% of which appear only once. Germline loops: CDR1 MNHNS, CDR2 SASEGT. The V gene end was trimmed by 8 bases and the J gene end by 5 bases; junction bases not matched to a gene: 12. This CDR3 region has 15 residues. The specimen was PBMCs from the stem cell graft donor, collected from the stem cell graft. The origin of this receptor is a human donor who donated a stem cell graft to a child with acute lymphoblastic leukemia. The chain couples TRBV6-1 to TRBJ1-1; 9 bases match TRBD1. CDR3 sequence (DNA): TGTGCCAGCTTAACAACGGGACAGGGAGAAACTGAAGCTTTCTTT. Encoded protein: CASLTTGQGETEAFF.